The entry below gives a single T cell receptor (beta chain) sequence along with its context. The sample originates from a study of blood T cells in healthy people across ages. V lost 6 bases and J 0 bases, leaving 9 bases between the germline ends. CDR1 ENHRY and CDR2 SYGVKD come from the germline V gene. This CDR3 comprises 14 residues. Next came a second PCR, run for roughly 6 to 11 cycles, which used a sample-barcoded 5' primer along with a J-beta primer mix. TCRdb ran MiXCR on the 5' RACE reads and lists one entry per CDR3 protein. The table has approximately 1.5 million distinct CDR3 sequences, roughly 43% seen once.

The sequence was obtained from a woman under 30 in good health. The specimen sequenced was blood. The rearrangement links TRBV10-3 to TRBJ2-1, with unresolved D. CDR3 bases: TGTGCCATCAGGTCAGGTTCCTCCTACAATGAGCAGTTCTTC. It specifies CAIRSGSSYNEQFF.